These 30 T cell receptor beta chains were sequenced from one sample in a study of shared clonotypes between healthy human individuals. Measured with immunoSEQ multiplex PCR; TCRdb has only the in-frame clones, and not every one. In the table there are around 510,000 clones, 70% to 80% of which are singletons. The material sequenced was PBMCs. The receptors shown here come from a woman in her thirties or forties in good health. Some clones in this sample may be carry-over from other donors' samples.

With regard to this clone: This sample also contains other DNA sequences that code for the same CDR3. V gene TRBV28 combines with J gene TRBJ2-7; 9 bases align to TRBD2. Germline V CDR1 and CDR2: MDHEN, SYDVKM. There are 15 residues in the CDR3. Trimming cost V 8 bases and J 0 bases; bases outside gene matches: 8. The CDR3 sequence is CASRLAGEASYEQYF. The DNA for the CDR3 is TGTGCCAGCCGATTAGCGGGGGAAGCCTCCTACGAGCAGTACTTC.

With respect to this clone: The same CDR3 is also encoded by other DNA sequences in this sample. The chain recombines TRBV5-1 with TRBJ1-2; possibly TRBD1 for D (5 bases). CDR1 SGHRS and CDR2 YFSETQ come from the germline V gene. V lost 1 base to trimming and J lost 3 bases, with 10 bases between them. The CDR3 is made up of 14 amino acids. The CDR3 protein is CASSLTGQDYGYTF. In DNA, the CDR3 is TGCGCCAGCAGCTTGACAGGCCAAGACTATGGCTACACCTTC.

This clone was detected a few times. The J gene is TRBJ2-7, the V gene TRBV6-1; D is perhaps TRBD1 or TRBD2 (5 bases each). Trimming left V 6 bases short and J 0 bases short, with 12 bases between. The CDR3 runs to 14 residues. Germline CDR1 reads MNHNS; CDR2 reads SASEGT. The CDR3: CASSEGLGSYEQYF. DNA for the CDR3: TGTGCCAGCAGCGAGGGGCTCGGCTCCTACGAGCAGTACTTC.

The chain recombines TRBV30 with TRBJ1-6; unclear D gene. V was cut by 1 base and J by 5 bases, with 9 bases left in between. CDR1 and CDR2 from the germline V gene are GTSNPN and SVGIG (reference sequence). The CDR3 sequence is 14 residues long. CDR3 residues: CAWSARQDNSPLHF. The CDR3 DNA follows: TGTGCCTGGAGTGCTCGGCAGGATAATTCACCCCTCCACTTT. Variable domain in full (rest from reference TRBV30 and TRBJ1-6): SQTIHQWPATLVQPVGSPLSLECTVEGTSNPNLYWYRQAAGRGLQLLFYSVGIGQISSEVPQNLSASRPQDRQFILSSKKLLLSDSGFYLCAWSARQDNSPLHFGNGTRLTVT.

A single count supports this clone. The chain uses TRBV28 and TRBJ2-7; 9 nucleotides align to TRBD2. CDR1 is MDHEN, CDR2 SYDVKM, per germline. After removal of 6 bases from V and 1 base from J, the junction contained 4 bases not matched to a gene. This CDR3 contains 14 residues. The CDR3 loop is CASRETSGSYEQYF. Written as DNA, the CDR3 is TGTGCCAGCAGAGAGACTAGCGGTTCCTACGAGCAGTACTTC.

The CDR3 DNA follows: TGTGCCAGCAGCGATAGGTCTAGCCTCACCGGGGAGCTGTTTTTT. This translates into CASSDRSSLTGELFF. The chain uses TRBV9 and TRBJ2-2, with D possibly matching TRBD2 (5 bases). Germline V gene data show CDR1 as SGDLS and CDR2 as YYNGEE. Trimming shortened V by 3 bases and J by 4 bases, and 13 bases separated the two germline ends. This CDR3 region has 15 residues.

The chain links TRBV4-1 to TRBJ2-7; 7 bases align to TRBD2. There are 18 residues in the CDR3. Germline CDR1 MGHRA, CDR2 YSYEKL. With 0 bases clipped from V and 4 bases from J, the junction kept 15 bases outside the gene matches. DNA of the CDR3: TGCGCCAGCAGCCAAGATCTCCGAAGCGGGAAGGGTCGGTACGAGCAGTACTTC. Encoded protein: CASSQDLRSGKGRYEQYF.

The chain is built from TRBV5-1 and TRBJ1-1; D unclear. Germline loops: CDR1 SGHRS, CDR2 YFSETQ. V was pared by 7 bases and J by 0 bases, with 13 bases between. The CDR3 sequence is 14 residues long. The CDR3 region has the DNA TGCGCCAGCTCCATAGACATAATGAACACTGAAGCTTTCTTT. Encoded protein: CASSIDIMNTEAFF.

The rearrangement uses TRBV18 and TRBJ2-5, with TRBD2 matching 14 bases. Germline assignment: CDR1 KGHSH and CDR2 LQKENI. The CDR3 runs 17 residues. V dropped 4 bases and J dropped 5; count of bases not matched to a gene: 9. CDR3 DNA: TGTGCCAGCTCACGAGGGACTAGCGGGAGTACGGTTGAGACCCAGTACTTC. As protein: CASSRGTSGSTVETQYF.

The CDR3 coding sequence is TGTGCCAGCAGTTACTCGTTAAGTTCTGGGGCCAACGTCCTGACTTTC. This gives the protein CASSYSLSSGANVLTF. The chain joins TRBV6-6 to TRBJ2-6; unclear D gene. This CDR3 is built from 16 residues. CDR1 is MNHNY, CDR2 SVGAGI, per germline (reference sequence). Trimming pared 0 bases from V and 1 base from J, leaving 7 bases between.

The chain joins TRBV4-1 to TRBJ2-7; a weak D match, TRBD2 (6 bases). CDR1 is MGHRA, CDR2 YSYEKL, per germline. The V and J ends lost 1 base and 5 bases respectively, with 15 bases between them. CDR3 size: 15 residues. The CDR3 reads CASSQGWRALDEQYF. The CDR3 DNA reads as TGCGCCAGCAGCCAAGGATGGAGGGCCCTCGACGAGCAGTACTTC.

At least ten counts were recorded for this clone. This chain links TRBV6-1 with TRBJ1-1; perhaps TRBD1 as D (5 bases). In germline, CDR1 is MNHNS, CDR2 SASEGT. The CDR3 totals 13 residues. V lost 8 bases and J 2 bases, leaving 12 bases between the germline ends. The CDR3 nucleotides read TGTGCCAGCGGAGGGGCAAGCAACACTGAAGCTTTCTTT. Encoded protein: CASGGASNTEAFF.

This clone has only a few counts. One end of the junction does not line up with germline, which may come from a read error. The genes are TRBV7-3 and TRBJ2-3, with 7 bases that match TRBD2. The CDR3 extends over 16 amino acids. The germline CDR1 and CDR2 sequences are SGHTA and FQGTGA. CDR3 in amino acids: CASSSFASGSTDSQYF. DNA for the CDR3: TGTGCCAGCAGCTCATTTGCTAGCGGCAGCACAGATTCGCAGTATTTT.

The V call is TRBV27, the J call TRBJ2-7; TRBD1 might be the D (6 bases). The CDR3 covers 14 residues. CDR1 and CDR2 (germline): MNHEY, SMNVEV (reference sequence). V was cut by 11 bases and J by 0 bases, with 17 bases left in between. The CDR3 reads CAPRHRDNSYEQYF. The CDR3 nucleotides read TGTGCCCCCCGGCACCGGGACAACTCCTACGAGCAGTACTTC.

V gene TRBV2 combines with J gene TRBJ2-6; possibly TRBD1 for D (6 bases). The CDR3 is 18 residues long. Trimming took 4 bases from V and 2 from J, leaving 18 bases between them. Germline V gene lookup returns CDR1 SNHLY and CDR2 FYNNEI. The CDR3 loop is CASSARGGLMTGANVLTF. As DNA, the CDR3 is TGTGCCAGCAGTGCCCGAGGGGGATTAATGACTGGGGCCAACGTCCTGACTTTC.

CDR3 in amino acids: CASSPRTSGRRGLSYEQYF. The CDR3 DNA reads as TGTGCCAGCAGTCCGCGGACTAGCGGGAGAAGGGGTCTCTCCTACGAGCAGTACTTC. The chain carries TRBV28 and TRBJ2-5; 13 nucleotides match TRBD2. The J call may be mistaken, given a closer DNA end match to TRBJ2-7. Per the germline V gene, CDR1 is MDHEN and CDR2 is SYDVKM. The CDR3 is 19 residues long.

This chain connects TRBV9 to TRBJ2-3; tentative D call: TRBD2 (5 bases). Germline assignment: CDR1 SGDLS and CDR2 YYNGEE. CDR3 size: 14 residues. Deletions cut 4 bases from V and 0 bases from J, with 9 bases between. The CDR3 nucleotides read TGTGCCAGCAGCACCCGGACTAGCACAGATACGCAGTATTTT. Protein: CASSTRTSTDTQYF. The whole variable domain, remainder taken from reference TRBV9 and TRBJ2-3, is DSGVTQTPKHLITATGQRVTLRCSPRSGDLSVYWYQQSLDQGLQFLIQYYNGEERAKGNILERFSAQQFPDLHSELNLSSLELGDSALYFCASSTRTSTDTQYFGPGTRLTVL.

The rearrangement joins TRBV11-2 to TRBJ1-1; perhaps TRBD1 as D (6 bases). With 5 bases removed from V and 4 bases from J, the gap between germline ends came to 14 bases. The length of the CDR3 is 14 residues. Germline CDR1 is SGHAT and CDR2 is FQNNGV. The CDR3 DNA follows: TGTGCCAGCAGCCTAGGGGGTGGGGGCACTGAAGCTTTCTTT. It encodes CASSLGGGGTEAFF.

The chain couples TRBV6-1 to TRBJ2-2, with D unclear. The V end lost 6 bases, the J end lost 3 bases, and 8 bases lay between the germline ends. The length of the CDR3 is 13 residues. In germline, CDR1 is MNHNS, CDR2 SASEGT. The CDR3, as DNA: TGTGCCAGCAGCGTAATGGACACCGGGGAGCTGTTTTTT. This encodes CASSVMDTGELFF.

This chain joins TRBV27 and TRBJ2-2; possibly TRBD2 for D (7 bases). The germline gives CDR1 MNHEY, CDR2 SMNVEV (reference sequence). V was trimmed by 3 bases and J by 5 bases, leaving 19 bases between them. The CDR3 covers 17 residues. The CDR3 DNA sequence: TGTGCCAGCAGTTTGTGGGAGGGACAAGGATCTACCGGGGAGCTGTTTTTT. Its translation is CASSLWEGQGSTGELFF.

This clone was found once. This rearrangement joins TRBV10-2 to TRBJ1-3; D gene uncertain. Germline lookup yields CDR1 WSHSY and CDR2 SAAADI. Trimming cost V 2 bases and J 1 base, with 6 bases left between them. The CDR3 runs 14 residues. CDR3 loop: CASSEPASGNTIYF. The CDR3 DNA reads as TGCGCCAGCAGTGAGCCCGCTTCTGGAAACACCATATATTTT.

A note on this clone: One base separates it from a far larger clone, so it is likely a read error. The sample contains more than one DNA sequence encoding this CDR3. V usage is TRBV2 and J usage is TRBJ2-7; the match to TRBD2 covers 11 bases. Germline loops: CDR1 SNHLY, CDR2 FYNNEI. The CDR3 totals 15 residues. J gave up 2 bases and V 10 bases, and 10 bases lay outside the gene matches. The CDR3 is CATPGASGRPYEQYF. In DNA, the CDR3 is TGTGCCACACCCGGGGCTAGCGGGAGGCCCTACGAGCAGTACTTC.

This clone occurred a few times. The chain links TRBV6-1 to TRBJ2-7; D may be TRBD1 or TRBD2 (6 bases each). Trimming removed 6 bases at V and 4 bases at J, with 19 bases between. The germline gives CDR1 MNHNS, CDR2 SASEGT. The CDR3 loop spans 15 amino acids. The CDR3, as DNA: TGTGCCAGCAGACCCTTGCGGGACAAACTTTACGAGCAGTACTTC. It is translated as CASRPLRDKLYEQYF.

The chain links TRBV9 to TRBJ2-7, with 9 nucleotides matching TRBD2. Germline assignment: CDR1 SGDLS and CDR2 YYNGEE. This CDR3 region has 17 residues. J was trimmed by 6 bases and V by 3 bases; bases with no gene match: 16. The CDR3 DNA reads as TGTGCCAGCAGCGCCTGGACTAGCGAGCTTGTCCCGGTCGAGCAGTACTTC. Amino acid sequence: CASSAWTSELVPVEQYF.

CDR3 in DNA: TGTGCCAGCAGTTACAGGCAGGGAGGTGGCTACACCTTC. Translating gives CASSYRQGGGYTF. The chain carries TRBV6-5 and TRBJ1-2, with D possibly being TRBD1 (5 bases). Germline V gene sequence: CDR1 MNHEY, CDR2 SVGAGI. The CDR3 contains 13 residues. Trimming removed 2 bases from V and 7 bases from J, with 11 bases in between.

The chain couples TRBV28 to TRBJ1-4; TRBD1 agrees at 8 bases. The trim removed 6 bases at V and 4 bases at J, leaving 4 bases unmatched. The CDR3 has 14 amino acids. Germline-derived CDR1 and CDR2 are MDHEN and SYDVKM. This chain's CDR3 is CASSLTGDNEKLFF. CDR3 sequence (DNA): TGTGCCAGCAGCCTGACAGGGGATAATGAAAAACTGTTTTTT. Using reference TRBV28 and TRBJ1-4 for the parts outside the CDR3, the full variable domain is DVKVTQSSRYLVKRTGEKVFLECVQDMDHENMFWYRQDPGLGLRLIYFSYDVKMKEKGDIPEGYSVSREKKERFSLILESASTNQTSMYLCASSLTGDNEKLFFGSGTQLSVL.

The chain combines TRBV28 with TRBJ2-2, with no clear D. Per germline, CDR1 MDHEN and CDR2 SYDVKM. The CDR3 loop spans 13 amino acids. The V end was cut by 3 bases, the J end by 4 bases, with 6 bases between. This CDR3 reads CASSFVATGELFF. DNA of the CDR3: TGTGCCAGCAGTTTTGTAGCCACCGGGGAGCTGTTTTTT.

Written as DNA, the CDR3 is TGTGCCAGCAGACCGGGCAGGGGGCAGAGTCAGCCCCAGCATTTT. It specifies CASRPGRGQSQPQHF. This chain uses TRBV28 with TRBJ1-5; 8 bases match TRBD1. Germline loops: CDR1 MDHEN, CDR2 SYDVKM. V lost 6 bases, J lost 6 bases, and 10 bases stayed unmatched. The CDR3 runs 15 residues.

The chain couples TRBV28 to TRBJ1-1; D unresolved. Looked up from germline, CDR1 is MDHEN and CDR2 is SYDVKM. There are 11 residues in the CDR3. The ends were cut back, 7 bases at V and 6 bases at J, with 9 bases in the middle. The DNA of the CDR3 is TGTGCCAGCACTTCACTGGCTGAAGCTTTCTTT. Encoded protein: CASTSLAEAFF.

This chain joins TRBV7-9 and TRBJ1-3; D remains ambiguous. V was trimmed by 9 bases and J by 0 bases, leaving 9 bases between them. CDR1 and CDR2 from the germline V gene are SEHNR and FQNEAQ (reference sequence). The CDR3 is 13 amino acids. The CDR3: CASSGNSGNTIYF. The CDR3 nucleotides are TGTGCCAGTTCCGGGAACTCTGGAAACACCATATATTTT.